Listed below are T cell receptor beta chains from one sample, sequenced in a study of T-cell reconstitution after alpha-beta-depleted transplantation in children. TCRdb processed the PCR reads anew with MiXCR; each CDR3 protein has one entry. The profile shows some 300,000 distinct CDR3 sequences, roughly 7.8% of them singletons. This specimen consisted of peripheral blood, obtained 360 days after TCRalphabeta/CD19-depleted stem cell transplant. The origin of the receptors is a female patient aged 2-9 years who had a stem cell transplant for Fanconi anemia, so the T cells may come from the graft donor. Each CDR3 is given with its conserved first and last residue. A D gene is named only where the DNA matches it firmly. Clone size is stated in some rows and not others, as once, few, many or a class when expanded.

cdr3_nt cdr3_aa clone_size d_call j_call v_call
TGCGCCAGCAGCCAAGAGCAGAATCTGAACACTGAAGCTTTCTTT CASSQEQNLNTEAFF . . TRBJ1-1 TRBV4-1
TGCGCCAGCAGCCAAGATCGACGCGACTATGGCTACACCTTC CASSQDRRDYGYTF many . TRBJ1-2 TRBV4-3
TGTGCCAGCAGCTTAGTTGGCCGCCTCACCTACGAGCAGTACTTC CASSLVGRLTYEQYF few . TRBJ2-7 TRBV7-2
TGTGCCAGCAGCTCACTCGGGGGCGGGGCGAACAATGAGCAGTTCTTC CASSSLGGGANNEQFF many . TRBJ2-1 TRBV7-3
TGCAGTGCTTCTAGTGGGGCCAACGTCCTGACTTTC CSASSGANVLTF many . TRBJ2-6 TRBV20-1
TGTGCCAGCAGTTTTGGGGGTAAGGCTTTCTTT CASSFGGKAFF many . TRBJ1-1 TRBV12-3/TRBV12-4
TGCGCCAGCAGACCGGACGGATTTAACTATGGCTACACCTTC CASRPDGFNYGYTF many . TRBJ1-2 TRBV5-1
TGTGCCGTTGAACAGGCCTCTACGCAGTATTTT CAVEQASTQYF . . TRBJ2-3 TRBV3-1
TGCAGTGCTAGACACTCAAGGGGGCTAGCGGGAGGCGGTAATGAGCAGTTCTTC CSARHSRGLAGGGNEQFF many TRBD2 TRBJ2-1 TRBV20-1
TGTGCGGCCGCCAAAAGCTCCTACGAGCAGTACTTC CAAAKSSYEQYF many . TRBJ2-7 TRBV6-1
TGTGCCAGCCGGGACAGGGGGCTATACAATGAGCAGTTCTTC CASRDRGLYNEQFF few TRBD1 TRBJ2-1 TRBV27
TGTGCCACCAGCAGAGATCCGGACAGAGAAGATAACTATGGCTACACCTTC CATSRDPDREDNYGYTF many . TRBJ1-2 TRBV15
TGCGCCAGCAGCCTGTCTCCTTGGGTAGCGGGAGGGCTAACAGATACGCAGTATTTT CASSLSPWVAGGLTDTQYF . TRBD2 TRBJ2-3 TRBV5-1
TGCAGCGCCAGCAGGGCGGGGAGGAACACTGAAGCTTTCTTT CSASRAGRNTEAFF many . TRBJ1-1 TRBV29-1
TGTGCCAGCAGTGGGACAGGCTATGGCTACACCTTC CASSGTGYGYTF many TRBD1 TRBJ1-2 TRBV12-3/TRBV12-4
TGCAGTGCTAGAGAAGAGGAGACCCAGTACTTC CSAREEETQYF many . TRBJ2-5 TRBV20-1
TGTGCCAGCAGTTACCAAGCGCACGCCGCGCAGTATTTT CASSYQAHAAQYF many . TRBJ2-3 TRBV6-2/TRBV6-3
TGTGCCAGCAGCCCTGACTGGCGGGGGGACTATGAGCAGTTCTTC CASSPDWRGDYEQFF few TRBD2 TRBJ2-1 TRBV7-6